This T cell receptor (beta chain) was identified during a study of identical twins. Study-wide findings and caveats: Within monozygotic twins, out-of-frame TCR alpha sharing was underestimated by the models. It was cross-sectional statistical analysis, not following the same donors, that the conclusions relied on. Excess twin sharing in beta out-of-frame sequences was weaker.

Through template switching, a universal primer site was introduced, and the cDNA contained unique molecular identifiers. TCRdb ran MiXCR on the 5' RACE reads and lists one entry per CDR3 protein. This sample carries around 290,000 distinct CDR3 sequences, less than 9.5% of them seen once, and the ten largest clones take 6% to 8.5%. The table lists this clonotype with a few counts. Its antigen remains unknown. This sample was shared with a second study, whose subject was yellow fever vaccine responses in identical twins.

The source is a woman aged 18-29 years in good health. Sample: CD8+ T cells sorted from blood.

The CDR3 loop is CASSAPTGSGVADTIYF. The CDR3 coding sequence is TGTGCCAGCAGCGCCCCGACAGGGTCGGGAGTCGCGGACACCATATATTTT. The chain recombines TRBV7-9 with TRBJ1-3, with 7 bases that match TRBD1. After removal of 5 bases from V and 8 bases from J, the junction contained 18 bases not matched to a gene. CDR3 length equals 17 residues. Germline V CDR1 and CDR2: SEHNR, FQNEAQ (reference sequence).